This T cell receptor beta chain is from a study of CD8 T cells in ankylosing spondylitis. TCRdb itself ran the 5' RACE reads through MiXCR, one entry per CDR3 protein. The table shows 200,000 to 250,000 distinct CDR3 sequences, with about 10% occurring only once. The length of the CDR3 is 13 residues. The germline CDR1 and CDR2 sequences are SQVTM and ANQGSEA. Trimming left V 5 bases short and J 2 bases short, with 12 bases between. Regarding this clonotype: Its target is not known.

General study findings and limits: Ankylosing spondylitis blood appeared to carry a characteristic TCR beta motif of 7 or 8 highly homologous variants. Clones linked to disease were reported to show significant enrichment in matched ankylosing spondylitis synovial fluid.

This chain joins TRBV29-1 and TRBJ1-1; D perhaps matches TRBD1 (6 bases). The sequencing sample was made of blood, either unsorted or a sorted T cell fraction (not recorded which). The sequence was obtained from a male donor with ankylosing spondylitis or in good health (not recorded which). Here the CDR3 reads CSVQQGGNTEAFF. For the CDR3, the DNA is TGCAGCGTTCAACAGGGAGGAAACACTGAAGCTTTCTTT.